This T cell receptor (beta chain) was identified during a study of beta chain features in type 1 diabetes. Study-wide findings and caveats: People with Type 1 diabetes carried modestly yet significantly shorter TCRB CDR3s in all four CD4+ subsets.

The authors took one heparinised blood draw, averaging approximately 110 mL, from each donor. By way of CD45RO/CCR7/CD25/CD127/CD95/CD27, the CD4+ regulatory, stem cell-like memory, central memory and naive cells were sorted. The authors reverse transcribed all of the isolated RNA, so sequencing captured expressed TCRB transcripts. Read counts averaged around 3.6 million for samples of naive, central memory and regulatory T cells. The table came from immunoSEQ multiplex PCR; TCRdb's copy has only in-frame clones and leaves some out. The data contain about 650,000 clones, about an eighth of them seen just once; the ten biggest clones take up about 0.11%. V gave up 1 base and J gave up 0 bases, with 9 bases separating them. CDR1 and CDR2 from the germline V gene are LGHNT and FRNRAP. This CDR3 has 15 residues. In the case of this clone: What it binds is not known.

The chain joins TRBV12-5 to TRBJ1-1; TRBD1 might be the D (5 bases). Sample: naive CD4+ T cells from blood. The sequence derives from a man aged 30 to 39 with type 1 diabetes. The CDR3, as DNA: TGTGCTAGTGGTTTGGGCCAAGGGGTGAACACTGAAGCTTTCTTT. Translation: CASGLGQGVNTEAFF.